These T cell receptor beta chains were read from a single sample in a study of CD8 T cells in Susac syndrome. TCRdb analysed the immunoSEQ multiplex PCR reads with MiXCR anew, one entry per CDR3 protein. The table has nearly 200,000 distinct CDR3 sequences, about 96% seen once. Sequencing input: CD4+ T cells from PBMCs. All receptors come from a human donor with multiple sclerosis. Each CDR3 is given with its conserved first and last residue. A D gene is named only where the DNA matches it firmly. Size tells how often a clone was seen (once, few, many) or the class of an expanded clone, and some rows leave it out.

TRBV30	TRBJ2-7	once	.	TGTGCCTGGAGCCGACGGCTCTACGAGCAGTACTTC	CAWSRRLYEQYF
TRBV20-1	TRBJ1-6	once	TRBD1	TGCAGTGCTGAAACCGGGACAGGGGATAATTCACCCCTCCACTTT	CSAETGTGDNSPLHF
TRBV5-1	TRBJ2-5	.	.	TGCGCCAGCAGCTTCCGTGTACGGATAGGGACCCAGTACTTC	CASSFRVRIGTQYF
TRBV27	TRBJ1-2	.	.	TGTGCCAGCGGGCAGGGTTCGTCTGGCTACACCTTC	CASGQGSSGYTF
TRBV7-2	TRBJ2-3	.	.	TGTGCCAGCAGCTTAGTTGGGGGGCGAGTAGATACGCAGTATTTT	CASSLVGGRVDTQYF
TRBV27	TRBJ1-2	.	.	TGTGCCAGCAGTTTAGCAGGCCTCTATGGCTACACCTTC	CASSLAGLYGYTF
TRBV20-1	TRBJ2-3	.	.	TGCAGTGCTAGAGATACTCTGGTGGATACGCAGTATTTT	CSARDTLVDTQYF
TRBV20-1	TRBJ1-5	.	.	TGCAGTGCTTCCGCTTCCGAGGGTCAGCCCCAGCATTTT	CSASASEGQPQHF
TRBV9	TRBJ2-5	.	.	TGTGCCAGCAGCGCCAACTTTGGAGAGACCCAGTACTTC	CASSANFGETQYF
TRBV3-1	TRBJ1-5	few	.	TGTGCCAGCAGCCAGGGCAGAAATCAGCCCCAGCATTTT	CASSQGRNQPQHF
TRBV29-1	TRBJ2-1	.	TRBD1	TGCAGCGTTCTACCGGGACAGGGGATGTACAATGAGCAGTTCTTC	CSVLPGQGMYNEQFF
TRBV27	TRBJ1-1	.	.	TGTGCCAGCAGTTCTCGGACGGACACTGAAGCTTTCTTT	CASSSRTDTEAFF
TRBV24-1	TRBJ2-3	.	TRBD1	TGTGCCACCAGTGATTTGGGACAGGGGGTTTCGGATACGCAGTATTTT	CATSDLGQGVSDTQYF
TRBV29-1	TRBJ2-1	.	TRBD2	TGCAGCGTTGACGGCGGGAGCTCCTACAATGAGCAGTTCTTC	CSVDGGSSYNEQFF
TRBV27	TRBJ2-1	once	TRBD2	TGTGCCAGCAGTTTGGGGGGGACTAGCGGGAATGAGCAGTTCTTC	CASSLGGTSGNEQFF
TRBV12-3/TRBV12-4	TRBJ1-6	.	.	TGTGCCAGCAGTTTTACAGGAGATAATTCACCCCTCCACTTT	CASSFTGDNSPLHF
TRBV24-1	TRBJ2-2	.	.	TGTGCCACCAGTGATTTGAGTCGAGACACCGGGGAGCTGTTTTTT	CATSDLSRDTGELFF
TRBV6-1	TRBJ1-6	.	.	TGTGCCAGCAGCCCCTCGCCGATGAGGCGCAAGTTTGATAATTCACCCCTCCACTTT	CASSPSPMRRKFDNSPLHF